The 27 T cell receptor beta chains given below trace back to one sample, sequenced in a study of CD8 T cells in ankylosing spondylitis. General study points: A TCR beta motif of 7 to 9 highly homologous variants seemed to mark ankylosing spondylitis blood.

From the 5' RACE reads, TCRdb called clonotypes with MiXCR, one entry per CDR3 protein. This repertoire shows about 800,000 distinct CDR3 sequences, around 11% found once; its top ten account for less than 0.65%. Their antigen targets remain unknown. The sequenced material came from blood, either unsorted or a sorted T cell fraction (not recorded which). The receptors originated from a male donor with ankylosing spondylitis.

This clonotype came up many times. V usage is TRBV5-1 and J usage is TRBJ2-3; 7 bases match TRBD1. The CDR3 runs to 16 residues. V trimming: 5 bases; J trimming: 2 bases; junction bases outside the gene matches: 11. Looked up from germline, CDR1 is SGHRS and CDR2 is YFSETQ. In nucleotides, the CDR3 is TGCGCCAGCAGTCTTCCTCGACAGGGCGACACAGATACGCAGTATTTT. It is translated as CASSLPRQGDTDTQYF.

In its sample, this clonotype was seen a few times. The V call is TRBV19, the J call TRBJ2-1; TRBD2 agrees at 7 bases. The CDR3 is made up of 14 amino acids. Germline trimming cut 6 bases from V and 2 bases from J; bases unmatched to any gene: 4. The germline V gene has CDR1 LNHDA and CDR2 SQIVND (reference sequence). CDR3 region: CASSREATYNEQFF. CDR3 coding DNA: TGTGCCAGTAGCCGGGAGGCAACCTACAATGAGCAGTTCTTC.

This sequence joins TRBV6-2 or TRBV6-3 and TRBJ1-4; no reliable D call. The CDR3 consists of 14 residues. Germline-derived CDR1 and CDR2 are MNHEY and SVGEGT. V lost 6 bases, J lost 8 bases, and 16 bases lay in between. The CDR3 region has the DNA TGTGCCAGCAGACGGACGGCCTCCGGGGAAAAACTGTTTTTT. Its translation is CASRRTASGEKLFF.

The V gene is TRBV20-1, the J gene TRBJ1-5; D is uncertain. Germline CDR1 reads DFQATT; CDR2 reads SNEGSKA (reference sequence). V dropped 4 bases and J dropped 6 bases, with 16 bases sitting between them. The CDR3 contains 14 residues. The CDR3 nucleotides are TGCAGTGCTATCCAGCAGGTTGTGGGTCAGCCCCAGCATTTT. Protein product: CSAIQQVVGQPQHF.

This clonotype was recorded many times. The CDR3 DNA is TGCAGCGTTGGGACTAGCAGGGATACGCAGTATTTT. This sequence encodes CSVGTSRDTQYF. The chain is built from TRBV29-1 and TRBJ2-3; 8 positions agree with TRBD2. Looked up from germline, CDR1 is SQVTM and CDR2 is ANQGSEA. The V gene end was trimmed by 4 bases and the J gene end by 6 bases; junction bases not matched to a gene: 3. The CDR3 has 12 residues.

Only a few counts were recorded for this clonotype. This chain joins TRBV29-1 and TRBJ2-4; 8 bases line up with TRBD2. The CDR3 is 14 residues long. The J segment lost 0 bases and the V segment lost 4 bases, leaving 2 bases of the junction unmatched. Germline lookup yields CDR1 SQVTM and CDR2 ANQGSEA. This chain's CDR3 is CSVAGGLAKNIQYF. CDR3 nucleotides: TGCAGCGTTGCGGGGGGGCTAGCCAAAAACATTCAGTACTTC.

The rearrangement links TRBV18 to TRBJ2-5; maybe TRBD2 (5 bases). V was shortened by 1 base and J by 2 bases, with 8 bases between the two germline ends. The CDR3 loop spans 14 amino acids. Germline loops: CDR1 KGHSH, CDR2 LQKENI. CDR3 protein: CASSPRLAQETQYF. The CDR3 DNA sequence: TGTGCCAGCTCACCACGGCTAGCTCAAGAGACCCAGTACTTC.

This clonotype was seen only a few times. The chain joins TRBV7-2 to TRBJ2-1, with D possibly matching TRBD2 (5 bases). The CDR3 spans 13 residues. Germline loops: CDR1 SGHTA, CDR2 FQGNSA. V was shortened by 6 bases and J by 5 bases, with 11 bases between the two germline ends. This chain's CDR3 is CASRPGLNNEQFF. The DNA for the CDR3 is TGTGCCAGCAGACCCGGACTGAACAATGAGCAGTTCTTC.

This clonotype was counted only a few times. The chain combines TRBV4-2 with TRBJ1-5; tentative D call: TRBD1 (5 bases). This CDR3 is 15 amino acids long. Germline V gives CDR1 LGHNA, CDR2 YNFKEQ. V was clipped by 5 bases and J by 3 bases, with 14 bases between them. CDR3 sequence: CASSGTEKDNQPQHF. CDR3 DNA sequence: TGTGCCAGCAGCGGGACGGAAAAGGACAATCAGCCCCAGCATTTT.

This clonotype was seen a few times. The chain joins TRBV6-1 to TRBJ1-6; TRBD1 matches at 9 bases. The CDR3 spans 17 residues. The V segment lost 6 bases and the J segment 0 bases; nucleotides outside the gene matches: 6. Germline V gene data show CDR1 as MNHNS and CDR2 as SASEGT. The CDR3 bases are TGTGCCAGCAGGGGCTACAGGGGGCGCTCCTATAATTCACCCCTCCACTTT. Translated: CASRGYRGRSYNSPLHF.

The J gene is TRBJ2-1, the V gene TRBV11-2; unclear D gene. CDR1 is SGHAT and CDR2 is FQNNGV in the germline V gene. This CDR3 comprises 15 residues. The germline V and J ends were trimmed by 5 bases and 4 bases, with 15 bases remaining between them. CDR3 bases: TGTGCCAGCAGCCCAGCTAGGATCATGTACAATGAGCAGTTCTTC. It codes for CASSPARIMYNEQFF.

CDR3 sequence (DNA): TGTGCCACCAGTGATGCTCTTACCGGGACTAGCGCCTACAATGAGCAGTTCTTC. This codes for CATSDALTGTSAYNEQFF. This chain joins TRBV24-1 and TRBJ2-1; 10 positions agree with TRBD2. Losses at the gene ends were 3 bases for V and 2 bases for J; bases not matched to a gene: 9. CDR3 length: 18 residues. From germline, CDR1 is KGHDR and CDR2 SFDVKD.

This clonotype has at least ten counts. The V and J genes are TRBV4-3 and TRBJ1-6; D call uncertain. Germline values: CDR1 LGHNA, CDR2 YSLEER. Between the trimmed V and J ends, which lost 5 bases and 10 bases, there was a span of 24 bases. The CDR3 is 17 amino acids. The CDR3 reads CASSYTGLLLDESPLHF. The CDR3 nucleotides are TGCGCCAGCAGCTACACCGGACTTCTTTTGGATGAATCACCCCTCCACTTT.

This clonotype was seen a few times. The gene calls are TRBV24-1 and TRBJ2-1, with TRBD2 as a possible D gene (5 bases). From germline, CDR1 is KGHDR and CDR2 SFDVKD. V lost 3 bases, J lost 8 bases, and 7 bases lay in between. This CDR3 has 12 residues. CDR3 loop: CATSDPGYEQFF. CDR3 nucleotide sequence: TGTGCCACCAGTGATCCGGGGTATGAGCAGTTCTTC.

This clonotype turned up a few times. The genes are TRBV18 and TRBJ1-1; 10 bases agree with TRBD1. V was pared by 8 bases and J by 2 bases, with 8 bases of the junction left unmatched. This CDR3 comprises 15 residues. Per germline, CDR1 KGHSH and CDR2 LQKENI. CDR3 in amino acids: CASSPRQGANTEAFF. CDR3 DNA sequence: TGTGCCAGCAGCCCGCGACAGGGGGCAAACACTGAAGCTTTCTTT.

This clonotype was counted between two and nine times. J is TRBJ1-2 and V is TRBV4-3; D unclear. There are 14 residues in the CDR3. Germline CDR1 LGHNA, CDR2 YSLEER. Trimming cost V 0 bases and J 4 bases, with 9 bases left between them. Here the CDR3 DNA reads TGCGCCAGCAGCCAAGAGGTGAAGGGCTATGGCTACACCTTC. It codes for CASSQEVKGYGYTF.

This clonotype appeared many times. The genes are TRBV6-1 and TRBJ1-1; 8 bases agree with TRBD1. V lost 6 bases, J lost 5 bases, and 5 bases stayed unmatched. Germline CDR1 reads MNHNS; CDR2 reads SASEGT. The CDR3 is 13 residues long. CDR3 protein: CASSRQGMTEAFF. CDR3 coding DNA: TGTGCCAGCAGCCGACAGGGGATGACTGAAGCTTTCTTT.

This clonotype was found a few times. In nucleotides, the CDR3 is TGTGCCAGCTCACGACTAACAACCAGTCAGCCCCAGCATTTT. This encodes CASSRLTTSQPQHF. The chain recombines TRBV18 with TRBJ1-5; the D is unclear. Between the trimmed V and J ends, which lost 4 bases and 6 bases, there was a span of 13 bases. Germline loops: CDR1 KGHSH, CDR2 LQKENI. The CDR3 totals 14 residues.

This clonotype was picked up a small number of times. This chain links TRBV7-2 with TRBJ1-3; no clear D. The germline gives CDR1 SGHTA, CDR2 FQGNSA. The length of the CDR3 is 14 residues. Trimming stripped 5 bases from V and 2 bases from J, with 10 bases between. The CDR3 nucleotides read TGTGCCAGCAGCCGCATGGGCCCTGGAAACACCATATATTTT. Translating gives CASSRMGPGNTIYF. The complete variable domain, with remaining parts taken from reference TRBV7-2 and TRBJ1-3, reads GAGVSQSPSNKVTEKGKDVELRCDPISGHTALYWYRQSLGQGLEFLIYFQGNSAPDKSGLPSDRFSAERTGGSVSTLTIQRTQQEDSAVYLCASSRMGPGNTIYFGEGSWLTVV.

This clonotype was counted at least ten times. The chain recombines TRBV6-4 with TRBJ1-1; 7 bases align to TRBD1. The CDR3 sequence is 14 residues long. CDR1 and CDR2 from the germline V gene are MRHNA and SNTAGT. J lost 4 bases, V lost 8 bases, and 10 bases had no gene match. The chain's CDR3 is CASSRGGLGTEAFF. For the CDR3, the DNA is TGTGCCAGCTCCAGGGGGGGGCTCGGCACTGAAGCTTTCTTT.

The rearrangement links TRBV7-2 to TRBJ2-2; D unresolved. V was clipped by 6 bases and J by 6 bases, with 11 bases between them. The CDR3 is made up of 13 amino acids. Germline CDR1 is SGHTA and CDR2 is FQGNSA. The CDR3 bases are TGTGCCAGCAGACCGGCGGCATCCGGGGAGCTGTTTTTT. Protein: CASRPAASGELFF.

The chain joins TRBV11-2 to TRBJ2-1, with TRBD1 identical over 11 bases. The CDR3 sequence is 14 residues long. Germline CDR1 and CDR2: SGHAT and FQNNGV. With V trimmed by 5 bases and J by 9 bases, 6 bases remained unmatched. CDR3: CASSTGQGATEQFF. The CDR3 DNA follows: TGTGCCAGCAGCACTGGACAGGGGGCGACTGAGCAGTTCTTC.

V is TRBV7-2 and J is TRBJ2-7; the D is unclear. CDR1 and CDR2 from the germline V gene are SGHTA and FQGNSA. The germline V and J ends were trimmed by 5 bases and 4 bases, with 12 bases remaining between them. There are 13 residues in the CDR3. The CDR3, as DNA: TGTGCCAGCAGCCGTCTTAACAGATACGAGCAGTACTTC. Translating gives CASSRLNRYEQYF.

This clonotype was seen a few times. The chain joins TRBV20-1 to TRBJ2-7; maybe TRBD1 (6 bases). The germline CDR1 and CDR2 sequences are DFQATT and SNEGSKA (reference sequence). This CDR3 region has 13 residues. V was clipped by 1 base and J by 6 bases, with 13 bases between them. CDR3 nucleotide sequence: TGCAGTGCTAGAGTCTCCCAGGGGTTCGAGCAGTACTTC. This codes for CSARVSQGFEQYF.

This clonotype was seen a handful of times. The chain is built from TRBV6-1 and TRBJ1-1; a possible D gene is TRBD1 (5 bases). CDR3 length equals 14 residues. Trimming pared 5 bases from V and 3 bases from J, leaving 13 bases between. From germline, CDR1 is MNHNS and CDR2 SASEGT. The CDR3 bases are TGTGCCAGCAGTACCGGGACGCTGTACACTGAAGCTTTCTTT. This sequence encodes CASSTGTLYTEAFF.

J is TRBJ1-1 and V is TRBV12-3 or TRBV12-4, with D possibly matching TRBD1 (5 bases). Trimming took off 6 bases at V and 6 bases at J, with 20 bases between the two ends. The CDR3 contains 15 residues. Here the CDR3 reads CASRTQATRYPEAFF. The CDR3 DNA sequence: TGTGCCAGCAGAACACAGGCCACCCGTTACCCTGAAGCTTTCTTT.

The sample holds a few counts of this clonotype. The chain employs TRBV29-1 and TRBJ2-1; D could derive from TRBD1 or TRBD2 (6 bases each). Germline lookup yields CDR1 SQVTM and CDR2 ANQGSEA. V was pared by 7 bases and J by 5 bases, with 18 bases between. The CDR3 is 14 amino acids. CDR3 sequence reads: CSANGGQGNNEQFF. For the CDR3, the DNA is TGCAGCGCCAACGGGGGCCAGGGCAACAATGAGCAGTTCTTC.